This T cell receptor beta chain was profiled in a study of CD8+ T cells in alopecia areata. Following extraction, RNA underwent reverse transcription to cDNA, which served as the sequencing template. This table comes from immunoSEQ multiplex PCR, and its TCRdb copy is limited to in-frame clones, with some not included. This sample has some 220,000 clones, with around 57% found just once. Overall study results and limits: Any link of baseline CD8+ expansion to response, resting on one nonresponder, remains uncertain.

Treatment described: oral pan-JAK inhibitor, 5-10 mg twice daily. Lesional scalp tissue (obtained by punch biopsy) and peripheral blood were collected from alopecia areata patients. Looked up from germline, CDR1 is MNHEY and CDR2 is SVGAGI. CDR3 length equals 15 residues. V lost 6 bases and J lost 2, with 16 bases in between. Of note for this clone: Its antigen is as yet unknown.

The chain carries TRBV6-5 and TRBJ1-2, with D unclear. This sequence originates from a human donor with alopecia areata. Sequences were derived from CD4+ T cells sorted from blood, sampled at week 4, from a patient treated with tofacitinib. CDR3 protein: CASRTPTLGNYGYTF. CDR3 coding DNA: TGTGCCAGCAGGACACCCACATTAGGGAACTATGGCTACACCTTC.